Listed below are T cell receptor beta chains from one sample, sequenced in a study of regulatory T cells in long-lasting Graves disease. TCRdb recomputed calls from the multiplex PCR reads with MiXCR, one row per CDR3 protein. The repertoire includes some 280,000 distinct CDR3 sequences, 20% to 25% of them detected once, and 56% sits in the top ten. The material sequenced was peripheral blood mononuclear cells (PBMCs), taken when the disease was refractory, from a patient treated with antithyroid drugs. These receptors were taken from a female donor with Graves disease. Both conserved end residues are part of each CDR3. A D gene is named only where the DNA matches it firmly. Part of the rows lack a size; the others show once, few, many or a class for expanded clones.

v_call: TRBV20-1; clone_size: -; j_call: TRBJ1-4; d_call: -; cdr3_aa: CSARREGSTNEKLFF
v_call: TRBV30; clone_size: -; j_call: TRBJ1-5; d_call: -; cdr3_aa: CAWSGGPNQPQHF
v_call: TRBV3-1; clone_size: -; j_call: TRBJ2-3; d_call: TRBD2; cdr3_aa: CASSQIPLAGATDTQYF
v_call: TRBV28; clone_size: many; j_call: TRBJ2-7; d_call: TRBD1; cdr3_aa: CASRPSGTATYEQYF
v_call: TRBV3-1; clone_size: many; j_call: TRBJ2-7; d_call: -; cdr3_aa: CASSQDPGEGREQYF
v_call: TRBV5-5; clone_size: many; j_call: TRBJ1-4; d_call: TRBD1; cdr3_aa: CASSPTPGQMNEKLFF
v_call: TRBV6-2/TRBV6-3; clone_size: -; j_call: TRBJ1-4; d_call: -; cdr3_aa: CASSTRGGEKLFF
v_call: TRBV15; clone_size: -; j_call: TRBJ2-7; d_call: -; cdr3_aa: CATSRGGSPYEQYF
v_call: TRBV7-6; clone_size: -; j_call: TRBJ2-7; d_call: TRBD1; cdr3_aa: CASSLGQGGRGEQYF
v_call: TRBV12-3/TRBV12-4; clone_size: few; j_call: TRBJ2-1; d_call: -; cdr3_aa: CASTAGADDEQFF
v_call: TRBV28; clone_size: many; j_call: TRBJ1-5; d_call: TRBD1; cdr3_aa: CASSLPGQGHNQPQHF
v_call: TRBV13; clone_size: -; j_call: TRBJ2-1; d_call: -; cdr3_aa: CASSLSVSPSSYNEQFF
v_call: TRBV7-2; clone_size: once; j_call: TRBJ2-2; d_call: -; cdr3_aa: CASSFDRSNGELFF
v_call: TRBV11-2; clone_size: few; j_call: TRBJ1-1; d_call: TRBD1; cdr3_aa: CASSLGSWGGGENTEAFF
v_call: TRBV6-1; clone_size: -; j_call: TRBJ2-2; d_call: -; cdr3_aa: CASSHREAGELFF
v_call: TRBV20-1; clone_size: -; j_call: TRBJ1-6; d_call: -; cdr3_aa: CSAGGNRDGSPLHF
v_call: TRBV5-1; clone_size: few; j_call: TRBJ1-3; d_call: -; cdr3_aa: CASSFPDSGNTIYF
v_call: TRBV20-1; clone_size: -; j_call: TRBJ1-2; d_call: TRBD1; cdr3_aa: CSAQILGTGDGYTF
v_call: TRBV28; clone_size: few; j_call: TRBJ2-7; d_call: TRBD2; cdr3_aa: CASSPHTGTRRGEQYF
v_call: TRBV20-1; clone_size: -; j_call: TRBJ2-7; d_call: -; cdr3_aa: CSTHRDGLSYEQYF
v_call: TRBV2; clone_size: many; j_call: TRBJ1-1; d_call: -; cdr3_aa: CASSDGVTMNTEAFF
v_call: TRBV20-1; clone_size: many; j_call: TRBJ1-1; d_call: -; cdr3_aa: CSARVQVLSTEAFF
v_call: TRBV19; clone_size: -; j_call: TRBJ1-1; d_call: TRBD1; cdr3_aa: CASSKRTGLVSTEAFF
v_call: TRBV7-2; clone_size: -; j_call: TRBJ1-6; d_call: -; cdr3_aa: CASSPRAGGSPLHF
v_call: TRBV6-5; clone_size: many; j_call: TRBJ2-2; d_call: TRBD1; cdr3_aa: CASSFGQVDTGELFF
v_call: TRBV6-2/TRBV6-3; clone_size: once; j_call: TRBJ1-6; d_call: -; cdr3_aa: CASSATSSYNSPLHF
v_call: TRBV11-2; clone_size: many; j_call: TRBJ1-2; d_call: -; cdr3_aa: CASSSETDYGYTF
v_call: TRBV20-1; clone_size: -; j_call: TRBJ2-7; d_call: TRBD2; cdr3_aa: CSARDFREGLNEQYF
v_call: TRBV29-1; clone_size: -; j_call: TRBJ1-2; d_call: TRBD1; cdr3_aa: CSVAGGGYGYTF
v_call: TRBV6-5; clone_size: -; j_call: TRBJ2-7; d_call: TRBD2; cdr3_aa: CASSYRAGDYEQYF
v_call: TRBV29-1; clone_size: -; j_call: TRBJ2-6; d_call: TRBD2; cdr3_aa: CSVAGGSGANVLTF
v_call: TRBV11-2; clone_size: many; j_call: TRBJ2-5; d_call: -; cdr3_aa: CASSPFVSGVGVETQYF
v_call: TRBV10-3; clone_size: -; j_call: TRBJ1-1; d_call: -; cdr3_aa: CAISESLKNTEAFF
v_call: TRBV5-5; clone_size: few; j_call: TRBJ2-4; d_call: TRBD2; cdr3_aa: CASGAWGGAKNIQYF
v_call: TRBV4-3; clone_size: -; j_call: TRBJ2-2; d_call: -; cdr3_aa: CASSQDTRANTGELFF
v_call: TRBV11-2; clone_size: many; j_call: TRBJ2-7; d_call: -; cdr3_aa: CASSLERYEQYF
v_call: TRBV20-1; clone_size: -; j_call: TRBJ2-1; d_call: TRBD2; cdr3_aa: CSATPSLGLVPNEQFF
v_call: TRBV7-8; clone_size: -; j_call: TRBJ2-5; d_call: -; cdr3_aa: CASSEAGGLLQETQYF
v_call: TRBV27; clone_size: few; j_call: TRBJ2-3; d_call: -; cdr3_aa: CASSLSGGFADTQYF
v_call: TRBV10-3; clone_size: -; j_call: TRBJ2-3; d_call: TRBD1; cdr3_aa: CAIGTGVTDTQYF
v_call: TRBV28; clone_size: -; j_call: TRBJ2-7; d_call: TRBD1; cdr3_aa: CASTSKIPGGTYEQYF
v_call: TRBV12-3/TRBV12-4; clone_size: few; j_call: TRBJ1-1; d_call: TRBD1; cdr3_aa: CASSLALTGDTEAFF
v_call: TRBV20-1; clone_size: -; j_call: TRBJ2-5; d_call: TRBD2; cdr3_aa: CSATVRRNPNKPCGAAGVGETQYF
v_call: TRBV30; clone_size: -; j_call: TRBJ2-2; d_call: -; cdr3_aa: CAWSVNLRRGLRGAGELFF
v_call: TRBV28; clone_size: many; j_call: TRBJ2-7; d_call: TRBD1; cdr3_aa: CASRRQGVYEQYF
v_call: TRBV12-3/TRBV12-4; clone_size: many; j_call: TRBJ2-1; d_call: TRBD2; cdr3_aa: CASSLAWTSGNEQFF
v_call: TRBV20-1; clone_size: many; j_call: TRBJ2-5; d_call: -; cdr3_aa: CSAGQTQETQYF
v_call: TRBV7-2; clone_size: -; j_call: TRBJ2-7; d_call: TRBD2; cdr3_aa: CASSLGAGTNDEQYF
v_call: TRBV25-1; clone_size: -; j_call: TRBJ2-7; d_call: TRBD1; cdr3_aa: CASSETGIAEQYF
v_call: TRBV9; clone_size: -; j_call: TRBJ2-3; d_call: -; cdr3_aa: CASSVRGGDTQYF
v_call: TRBV5-1; clone_size: few; j_call: TRBJ2-2; d_call: -; cdr3_aa: CASSLEAGNTGELFF
v_call: TRBV12-3/TRBV12-4; clone_size: -; j_call: TRBJ1-1; d_call: -; cdr3_aa: CASSLIGNGAFF
v_call: TRBV10-3; clone_size: few; j_call: TRBJ1-2; d_call: -; cdr3_aa: CAIGEGPGSYTF
v_call: TRBV28; clone_size: many; j_call: TRBJ2-7; d_call: TRBD1; cdr3_aa: CASSSSLVGQEEEKDEQYF
v_call: TRBV29-1; clone_size: -; j_call: TRBJ2-7; d_call: TRBD2; cdr3_aa: CSVVGGSFGGEQYF
v_call: TRBV6-1; clone_size: few; j_call: TRBJ1-1; d_call: -; cdr3_aa: CATTKLAGANTEAFF
v_call: TRBV4-3; clone_size: few; j_call: TRBJ1-4; d_call: -; cdr3_aa: CASSQDFSGNDEKLFF